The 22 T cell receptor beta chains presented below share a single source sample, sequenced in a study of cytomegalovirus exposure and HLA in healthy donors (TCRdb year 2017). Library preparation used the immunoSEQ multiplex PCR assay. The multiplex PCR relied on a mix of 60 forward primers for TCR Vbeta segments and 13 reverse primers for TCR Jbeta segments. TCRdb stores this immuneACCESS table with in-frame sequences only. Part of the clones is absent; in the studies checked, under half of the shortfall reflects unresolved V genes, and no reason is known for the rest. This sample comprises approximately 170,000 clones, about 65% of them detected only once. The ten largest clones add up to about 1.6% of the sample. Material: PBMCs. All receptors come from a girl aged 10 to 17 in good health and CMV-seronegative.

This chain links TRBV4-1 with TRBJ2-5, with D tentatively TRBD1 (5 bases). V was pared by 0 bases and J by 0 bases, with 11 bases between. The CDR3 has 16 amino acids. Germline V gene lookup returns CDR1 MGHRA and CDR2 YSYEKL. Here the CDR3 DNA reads TGCGCCAGCAGCCAAGATACAGGCGAGTACCAAGAGACCCAGTACTTC. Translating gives CASSQDTGEYQETQYF.

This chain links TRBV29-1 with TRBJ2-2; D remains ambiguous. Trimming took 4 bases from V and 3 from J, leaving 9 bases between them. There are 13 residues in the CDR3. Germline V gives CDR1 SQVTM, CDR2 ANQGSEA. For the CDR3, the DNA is TGCAGCGTTGGCCAGTTACACACCGGGGAGCTGTTTTTT. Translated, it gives CSVGQLHTGELFF.

The CDR3, as DNA: TGTGCCAGCAGTTTATCGTTAGGCCCCGCGAGGGGGTCACCCCTCCACTTT. Amino acid sequence: CASSLSLGPARGSPLHF. The chain uses TRBV27 and TRBJ1-6; D is perhaps TRBD1 (6 bases). The CDR3 consists of 17 residues. Germline assignment: CDR1 MNHEY and CDR2 SMNVEV (reference sequence). V lost 0 bases and J 10 bases, leaving 19 bases between the germline ends.

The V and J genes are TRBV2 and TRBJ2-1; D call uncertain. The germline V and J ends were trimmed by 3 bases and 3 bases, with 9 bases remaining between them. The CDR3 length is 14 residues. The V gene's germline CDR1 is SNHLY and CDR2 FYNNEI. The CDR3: CASSERLVYNEQFF. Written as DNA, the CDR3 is TGTGCCAGCAGTGAGAGGCTAGTCTACAATGAGCAGTTCTTC.

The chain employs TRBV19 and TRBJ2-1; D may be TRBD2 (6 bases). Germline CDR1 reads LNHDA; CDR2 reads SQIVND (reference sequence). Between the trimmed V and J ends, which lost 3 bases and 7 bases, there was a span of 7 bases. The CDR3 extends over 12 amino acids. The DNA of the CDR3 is TGTGCCAGTAGTATTGGGGGGAATGAGCAGTTCTTC. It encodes CASSIGGNEQFF.

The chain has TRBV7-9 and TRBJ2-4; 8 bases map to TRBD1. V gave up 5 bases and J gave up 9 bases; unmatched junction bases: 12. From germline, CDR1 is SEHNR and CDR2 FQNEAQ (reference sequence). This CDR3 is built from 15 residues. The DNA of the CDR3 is TGTGCCAGCAGCCCAGGGGGCGCCAAATTAGGCATTCAGTACTTC. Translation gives CASSPGGAKLGIQYF.

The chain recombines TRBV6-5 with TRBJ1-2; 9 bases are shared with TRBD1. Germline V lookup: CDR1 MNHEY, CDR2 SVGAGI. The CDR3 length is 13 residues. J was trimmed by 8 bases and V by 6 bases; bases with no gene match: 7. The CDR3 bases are TGTGCCAGCAGACCTACAGGGGGCAGAGGCTACACCTTC. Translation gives CASRPTGGRGYTF.

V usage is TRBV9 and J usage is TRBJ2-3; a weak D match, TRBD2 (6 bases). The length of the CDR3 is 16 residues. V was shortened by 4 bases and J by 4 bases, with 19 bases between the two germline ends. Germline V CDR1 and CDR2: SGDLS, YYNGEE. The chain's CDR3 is CASSPRASGEADTQYF. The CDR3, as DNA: TGTGCCAGCAGCCCTCGCGCGTCGGGGGAGGCAGATACGCAGTATTTT.

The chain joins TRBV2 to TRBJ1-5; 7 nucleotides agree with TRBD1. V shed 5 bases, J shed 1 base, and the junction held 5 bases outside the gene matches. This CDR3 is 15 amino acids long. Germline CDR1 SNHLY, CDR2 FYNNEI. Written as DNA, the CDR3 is TGTGCCAGCAGTAGGGACAGCTTAAGCAATCAGCCCCAGCATTTT. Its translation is CASSRDSLSNQPQHF. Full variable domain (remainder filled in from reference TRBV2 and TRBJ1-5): EPEVTQTPSHQVTQMGQEVILRCVPISNHLYFYWYRQILGQKVEFLVSFYNNEISEKSEIFDDQFSVERPDGSNFTLKIRSTKLEDSAMYFCASSRDSLSNQPQHFGDGTRLSIL.

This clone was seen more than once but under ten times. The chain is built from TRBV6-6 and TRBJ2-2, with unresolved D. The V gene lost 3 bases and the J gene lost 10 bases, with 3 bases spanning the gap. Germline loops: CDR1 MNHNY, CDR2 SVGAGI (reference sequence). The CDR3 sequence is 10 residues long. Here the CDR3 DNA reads TGTGCCAGCAGTTATCAGGAGCTGTTTTTT. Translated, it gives CASSYQELFF.

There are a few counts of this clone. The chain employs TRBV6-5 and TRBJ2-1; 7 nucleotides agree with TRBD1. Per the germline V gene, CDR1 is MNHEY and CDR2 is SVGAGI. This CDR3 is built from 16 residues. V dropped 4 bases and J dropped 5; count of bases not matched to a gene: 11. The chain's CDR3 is CASSWSGTAPDNEQFF. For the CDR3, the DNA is TGTGCCAGCAGTTGGTCCGGGACAGCCCCAGACAATGAGCAGTTCTTC.

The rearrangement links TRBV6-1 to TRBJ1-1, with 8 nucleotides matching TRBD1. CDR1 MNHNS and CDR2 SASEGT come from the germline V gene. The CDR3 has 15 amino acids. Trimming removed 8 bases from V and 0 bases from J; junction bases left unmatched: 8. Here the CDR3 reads CASGRGQALNTEAFF. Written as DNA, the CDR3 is TGTGCCAGCGGCCGGGGACAGGCGTTGAACACTGAAGCTTTCTTT.

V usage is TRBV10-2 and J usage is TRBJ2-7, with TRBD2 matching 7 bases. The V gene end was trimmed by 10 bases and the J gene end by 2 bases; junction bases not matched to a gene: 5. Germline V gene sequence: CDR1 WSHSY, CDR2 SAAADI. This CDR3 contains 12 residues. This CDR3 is CATLAGAYEQYF. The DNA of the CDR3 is TGCGCCACCCTCGCGGGGGCCTACGAGCAGTACTTC.

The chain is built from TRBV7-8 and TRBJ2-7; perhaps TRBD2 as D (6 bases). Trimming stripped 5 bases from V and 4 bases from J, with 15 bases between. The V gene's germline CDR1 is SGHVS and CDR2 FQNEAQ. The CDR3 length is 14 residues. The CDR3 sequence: CASSLGRLGYEQYF. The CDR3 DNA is TGTGCCAGCAGCCTGGGGAGGCTTGGGTACGAGCAGTACTTC.

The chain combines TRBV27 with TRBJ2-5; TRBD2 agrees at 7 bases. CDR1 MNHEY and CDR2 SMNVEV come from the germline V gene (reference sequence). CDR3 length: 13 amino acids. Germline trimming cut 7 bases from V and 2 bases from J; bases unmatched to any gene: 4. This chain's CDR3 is CASTGGPQETQYF. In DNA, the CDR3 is TGTGCCAGCACGGGGGGTCCACAAGAGACCCAGTACTTC.

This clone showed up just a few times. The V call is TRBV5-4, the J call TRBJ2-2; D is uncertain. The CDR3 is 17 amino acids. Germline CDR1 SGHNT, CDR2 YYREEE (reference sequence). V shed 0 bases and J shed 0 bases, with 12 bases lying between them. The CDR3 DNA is TGTGCCAGCAGCTTGGGCGGTGACCTCGCGAACACCGGGGAGCTGTTTTTT. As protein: CASSLGGDLANTGELFF.

The CDR3 reads CASRDRGRYGYTF. DNA for the CDR3: TGTGCCAGCAGAGACAGGGGAAGATATGGCTACACCTTC. This sequence joins TRBV6-1 and TRBJ1-2; 8 bases match TRBD1. CDR1 is MNHNS and CDR2 is SASEGT in the germline V gene. This CDR3 comprises 13 residues. J was trimmed by 5 bases and V by 6 bases; bases with no gene match: 5.

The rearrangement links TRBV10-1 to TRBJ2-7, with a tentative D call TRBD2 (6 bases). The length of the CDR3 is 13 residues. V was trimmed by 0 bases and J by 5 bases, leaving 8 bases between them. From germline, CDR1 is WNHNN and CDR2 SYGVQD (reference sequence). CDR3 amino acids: CASSESLADEQYF. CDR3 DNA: TGCGCCAGCAGTGAGTCACTAGCCGACGAGCAGTACTTC.

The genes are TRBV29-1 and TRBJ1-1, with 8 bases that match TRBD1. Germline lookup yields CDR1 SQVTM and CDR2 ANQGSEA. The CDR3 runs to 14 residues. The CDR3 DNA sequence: TGCAGTGTCACAAACGACAGGGGAGTCACTGAAGCTTTCTTT. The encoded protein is CSVTNDRGVTEAFF.

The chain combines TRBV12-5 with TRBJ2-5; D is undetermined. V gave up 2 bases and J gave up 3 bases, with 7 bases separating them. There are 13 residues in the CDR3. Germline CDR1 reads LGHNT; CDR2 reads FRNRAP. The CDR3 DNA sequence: TGTGCTAGTGGTTTGTCTGTAGAAGAGACCCAGTACTTC. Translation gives CASGLSVEETQYF. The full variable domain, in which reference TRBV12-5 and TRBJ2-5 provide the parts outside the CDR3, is DARVTQTPRHKVTEMGQEVTMRCQPILGHNTVFWYRQTMMQGLELLAYFRNRAPLDDSGMPKDRFSAEMPDATLATLKIQPSEPRDSAVYFCASGLSVEETQYFGPGTRLLVL.

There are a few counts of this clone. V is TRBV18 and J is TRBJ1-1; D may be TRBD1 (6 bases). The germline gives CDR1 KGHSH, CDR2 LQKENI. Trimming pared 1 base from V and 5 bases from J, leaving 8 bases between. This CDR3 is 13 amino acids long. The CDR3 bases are TGTGCCAGCTCACCACGGCAGGGGACTGAAGCTTTCTTT. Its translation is CASSPRQGTEAFF.

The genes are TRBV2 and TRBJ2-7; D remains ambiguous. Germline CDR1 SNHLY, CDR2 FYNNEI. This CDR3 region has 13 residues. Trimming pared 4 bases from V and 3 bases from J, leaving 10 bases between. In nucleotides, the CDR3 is TGTGCCAGCAGTGTCACCCCGGGCTACGAGCAGTACTTC. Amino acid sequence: CASSVTPGYEQYF.